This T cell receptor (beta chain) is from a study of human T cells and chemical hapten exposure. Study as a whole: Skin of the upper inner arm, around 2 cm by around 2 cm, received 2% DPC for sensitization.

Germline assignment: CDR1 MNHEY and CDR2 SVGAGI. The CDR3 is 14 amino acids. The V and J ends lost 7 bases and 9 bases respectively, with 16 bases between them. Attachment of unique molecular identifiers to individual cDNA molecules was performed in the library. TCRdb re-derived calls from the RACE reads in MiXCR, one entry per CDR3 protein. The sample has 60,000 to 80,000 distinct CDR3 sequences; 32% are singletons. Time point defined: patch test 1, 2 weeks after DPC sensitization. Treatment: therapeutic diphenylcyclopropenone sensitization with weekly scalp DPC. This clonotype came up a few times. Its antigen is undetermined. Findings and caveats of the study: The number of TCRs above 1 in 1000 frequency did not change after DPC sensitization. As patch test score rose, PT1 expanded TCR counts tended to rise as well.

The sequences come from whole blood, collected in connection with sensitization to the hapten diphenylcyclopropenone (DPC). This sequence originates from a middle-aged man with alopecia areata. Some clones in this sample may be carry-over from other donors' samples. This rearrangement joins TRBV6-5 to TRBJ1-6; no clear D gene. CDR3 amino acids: CASTEGTAGSPLHF. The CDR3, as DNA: TGTGCCAGCACTGAGGGCACCGCCGGTTCACCCCTCCACTTT.